This TCR beta chain was observed in a study of shared clonotypes between healthy human individuals. Germline V gene lookup returns CDR1 SGHDT and CDR2 YYEEEE. J lost 8 bases, V lost 4 bases, and 11 bases had no gene match. This CDR3 contains 15 residues. Using immunoSEQ multiplex PCR, the repertoire was profiled, and TCRdb retains in-frame clones only, with some absent. The sample has 2 million to 2.5 million clones; approximately 96% are singletons. Sequences were obtained from naive CD4+ T cells sorted from blood. Subset given: CD45RA+ positively selected. The receptor comes from a man aged 18-30 years in good health. J is TRBJ1-4 and V is TRBV5-6, with 7 positions matching TRBD1. CDR3 coding DNA: TGTGCCAGCAGCCTCCGACAGGGTATCGGGGAAAAACTGTTTTTT. Protein: CASSLRQGIGEKLFF. Using reference TRBV5-6 and TRBJ1-4 for the parts outside the CDR3, the full variable domain is DAGVTQSPTHLIKTRGQQVTLRCSPKSGHDTVSWYQQALGQGPQFIFQYYEEEERQRGNFPDRFSGHQFPNYSSELNVNALLLGDSALYLCASSLRQGIGEKLFFGSGTQLSVL.